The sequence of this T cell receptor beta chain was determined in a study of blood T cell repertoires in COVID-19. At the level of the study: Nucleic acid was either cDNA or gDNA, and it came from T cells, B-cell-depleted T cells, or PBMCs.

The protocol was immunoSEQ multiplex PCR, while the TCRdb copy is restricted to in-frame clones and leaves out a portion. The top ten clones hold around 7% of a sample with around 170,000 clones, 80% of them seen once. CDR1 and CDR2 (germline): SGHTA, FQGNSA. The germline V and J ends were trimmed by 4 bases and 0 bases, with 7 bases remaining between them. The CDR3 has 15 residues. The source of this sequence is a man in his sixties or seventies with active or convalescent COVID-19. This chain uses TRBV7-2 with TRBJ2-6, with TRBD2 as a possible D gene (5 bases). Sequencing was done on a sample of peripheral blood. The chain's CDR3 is CASSSGNSGANVLTF. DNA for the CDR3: TGTGCCAGCAGCTCCGGGAACTCTGGGGCCAACGTCCTGACTTTC.